A selection of T cell receptor beta chains follows, all from one sample in a study of siplizumab effects on memory and regulatory T cells. TCRdb's table, derived via immunoSEQ multiplex PCR, lists solely in-frame clones and lacks some. The sample has under 150,000 clones, around 94% seen once. The sample taken for sequencing was non-Treg CD4+ T cells sorted from blood. These receptors came from a human donor in good health. Each CDR3 is given with its conserved first and last residue. D genes are given only for firm matches. Rows may omit the clone size; those that give it use once, few, many or a size class.

v_call	d_call	j_call	clone_size	cdr3_aa	cdr3_nt
TRBV4-2	-	TRBJ2-7	-	CASSQDLGGEQYF	TGTGCCAGCAGCCAAGATCTGGGGGGCGAGCAGTACTTC
TRBV5-1	-	TRBJ2-3	-	CASSLGPNSGTDTQYF	TGCGCCAGCAGCTTGGGCCCGAATTCTGGTACAGATACGCAGTATTTT
TRBV6-1	TRBD2	TRBJ2-3	once	CASTTSGTSTDTQYF	TGTGCCAGCACCACTAGCGGTACTAGCACAGATACGCAGTATTTT
TRBV19	-	TRBJ2-7	-	CASSIDDRSGYEQYF	TGTGCCAGTAGTATAGATGACAGGTCGGGCTACGAGCAGTACTTC
TRBV2	TRBD2	TRBJ2-7	-	CASSETSGGAYEQYF	TGTGCCAGCAGTGAAACTAGCGGGGGAGCCTACGAGCAGTACTTC
TRBV6-1	-	TRBJ2-1	once	CASSPRGKEDEQFF	TGTGCCAGCAGTCCCCGGGGGAAGGAGGATGAGCAGTTCTTC
TRBV2	TRBD2	TRBJ2-2	-	CASKAGLDRPGELFF	TGTGCCAGTAAAGCAGGACTAGACCGACCCGGGGAGCTGTTTTTT
TRBV18	-	TRBJ2-1	-	CASPNLRQPDNEQFF	TGTGCCAGCCCCAATTTACGACAGCCCGACAATGAGCAGTTCTTC
TRBV5-1	-	TRBJ2-7	-	CASSSTYEQYF	TGCGCCAGCAGCTCAACCTACGAGCAGTACTTC
TRBV5-1	TRBD1	TRBJ2-1	-	CASSFPTGGGSYNEQFF	TGCGCCAGCAGCTTCCCTACAGGGGGCGGGTCCTACAATGAGCAGTTCTTC
TRBV19	TRBD2	TRBJ2-7	-	CASSIVSGGFYEQYF	TGTGCCAGTAGTATAGTTAGCGGGGGTTTCTACGAGCAGTACTTC
TRBV11-3	-	TRBJ2-3	-	CASSASNRDTQYF	TGTGCCAGCAGCGCATCGAACCGGGATACGCAGTATTTT
TRBV5-4	-	TRBJ2-7	-	CASSLGGTRYEQYF	TGTGCCAGCAGCTTGGGGGGGACCAGATACGAGCAGTACTTC
TRBV18	TRBD1	TRBJ1-1	-	CASSSGGNTEAFF	TGTGCCAGCTCCTCAGGGGGCAACACTGAAGCTTTCTTT
TRBV7-6	-	TRBJ2-1	-	CASSLELAHGYNEQFF	TGTGCCAGCAGCTTAGAATTGGCTCATGGCTACAATGAGCAGTTCTTC
TRBV4-2	-	TRBJ2-1	-	CASSRGLASNSYNEQFF	TGTGCCAGCAGCCGGGGGCTAGCGTCTAACTCCTACAATGAGCAGTTCTTC
TRBV5-1	-	TRBJ1-4	-	CASSWTATNEKLFF	TGCGCCAGCAGCTGGACAGCAACTAATGAAAAACTGTTTTTT
TRBV28	-	TRBJ1-6	-	CASSFFVRGDNPLHF	TGTGCCAGCAGTTTTTTCGTTAGGGGGGATAACCCCCTCCACTTT
TRBV21-1	-	TRBJ1-5	-	CASSRDSGTRPQHF	TGTGCCAGCAGCAGAGACTCCGGGACAAGGCCCCAGCATTTT
TRBV19	-	TRBJ1-5	-	CASSIDGYSNQPQHF	TGTGCCAGTAGTATAGACGGATATAGCAATCAGCCCCAGCATTTT